This T cell receptor beta chain was recorded in a study of early T cells in non-severe SARS-CoV-2 infection. Overall study: Chains were unpaired, as sequencing was done on bulk RNA from unsorted whole blood. Study-wide findings and caveats: In VDJdb matching, anti-spike CD8 responses were favored while private and CD4 specificities went missing.

This clonotype was picked up many times. Its antigen remains unidentified. Trimming removed 1 base from V and 2 bases from J, with 8 bases in between. Germline V CDR1 and CDR2: SGHTA, FQGNSA. The length of the CDR3 is 14 residues. Individual cDNA molecules carried attached unique molecular identifiers. TCRdb independently ran MiXCR on the 5' RACE reads; one entry per CDR3 protein. The sample carries roughly 83,000 distinct CDR3 sequences, approximately 12% recorded once. Here the sequenced sample was whole blood, taken at baseline. The chain carries TRBV7-2 and TRBJ2-5, with a weak D call TRBD2 (5 bases). The TCR was taken from an adult who was a healthcare worker with PCR-confirmed SARS-CoV-2 infection or an uninfected control (not recorded which). CDR3 amino acids: CASSLGRFQETQYF. The CDR3 DNA is TGTGCCAGCAGCTTAGGGAGGTTTCAAGAGACCCAGTACTTC.